Each of the 21 T cell receptor beta chains below was sequenced from the same sample in a study of T cell clusters in autoimmune cytopenias. Each sample's input was 200 to 300 ng genomic DNA, 38,000 or so genome equivalents. Multiplex touch-down PCR amplified TRB using TRB-A and TRB-B pools in one tube. TCRdb reprocessed the multiplex PCR reads; each CDR3 protein has one entry and no DNA is given. This sample's table has thousands of distinct CDR3 sequences. The sample consisted of peripheral blood. These TCRs come from a human donor with an autoimmune cytopenia or autoimmune hepatitis (not recorded which).

This chain uses TRBV24-1 with TRBJ2-1; TCRdb reports TRBD2, a call that lacks DNA to check it against. Germline CDR1 KGHDR, CDR2 SFDVKD. This CDR3 spans 16 amino acids. CDR3 protein: CATSDMRTSGYNEQFF.

This clonotype is deemed medium-sized (0.01 to 0.1%) by its frequency. The chain recombines TRBV27 with TRBJ2-1; TCRdb's D call, TRBD2, is unchecked because there is no DNA. The CDR3 length is 18 residues. Germline V lookup: CDR1 MNHEY, CDR2 SMNVEV (reference sequence). CDR3 region: CASSLKGLAGGWRTEQFF.

The CDR3 sequence is CASSLLGSGQGPVRRGYTF. The rearrangement links TRBV7-2 to TRBJ1-2; TCRdb outputs TRBD1, but without DNA this stays unchecked. Germline CDR1 and CDR2: SGHTA and FQGNSA. CDR3 length: 19 residues.

The genes are TRBV27 and TRBJ2-5; the TCRdb call, TRBD1, lacks DNA for checking. The CDR3 extends over 13 amino acids. Germline-derived CDR1 and CDR2 are MNHEY and SMNVEV (reference sequence). This CDR3 reads CASSGDNQETQYF.

This clonotype is labeled medium-sized (0.01 to 0.1%) based on frequency. The V call is TRBV5-4, the J call TRBJ1-1. The V gene's germline CDR1 is SGHNT and CDR2 YYREEE (reference sequence). CDR3 size: 12 residues. The CDR3 is CASSHHSTEAFF.

This clonotype ranks as medium-sized in terms of frequency. The chain combines TRBV6-5 with TRBJ2-3; TCRdb gives TRBD1 as the D gene, but with no DNA this cannot be confirmed. This CDR3 has 15 residues. In germline, CDR1 is MNHEY, CDR2 SVGAGI. This chain's CDR3 is CASSLPGTSGGTQYF.

By frequency, this clonotype is medium-sized. The chain has TRBV18 and TRBJ2-4; TCRdb designates TRBD1, a call that cannot be tested without DNA. This CDR3 is built from 14 residues. The germline V gene has CDR1 KGHSH and CDR2 LQKENI. The CDR3 spells CASSPWGWGNIQYF.

The chain recombines TRBV14 with TRBJ2-7. The germline V gene has CDR1 SGHDN and CDR2 FVKESK. The CDR3 has 13 residues. CDR3 sequence: CASSQDPVGEQYF.

Judged by frequency, this clonotype is medium-sized. The V call is TRBV19, the J call TRBJ2-1; lacking DNA, the TRBD2 call made by TCRdb goes unchecked. CDR3 length equals 17 residues. Germline CDR1 and CDR2: LNHDA and SQIVND (reference sequence). The CDR3 sequence: CASRKRLAGGTYNEQFF.

This clonotype registers medium-sized by frequency. The J gene is TRBJ2-5, the V gene TRBV28; the TRBD1 assignment by TCRdb is unverifiable without DNA. The CDR3 is made up of 14 amino acids. The V gene's germline CDR1 is MDHEN and CDR2 SYDVKM. This chain's CDR3 is CASSDSSGLETQYF. Together with reference TRBV28 and TRBJ2-5, the CDR3 gives the full variable domain: DVKVTQSSRYLVKRTGEKVFLECVQDMDHENMFWYRQDPGLGLRLIYFSYDVKMKEKGDIPEGYSVSREKKERFSLILESASTNQTSMYLCASSDSSGLETQYFGPGTRLLVL.

Considering frequency, this clonotype is medium-sized. V and J are TRBV19 and TRBJ1-1. Germline V CDR1 and CDR2: LNHDA, SQIVND (reference sequence). This CDR3 contains 16 residues. The CDR3: CASSIDRRQPNTEAFF. The complete variable domain, with remaining parts taken from reference TRBV19 and TRBJ1-1, reads DGGITQSPKYLFRKEGQNVTLSCEQNLNHDAMYWYRQDPGQGLRLIYYSQIVNDFQKGDIAEGYSVSREKKESFPLTVTSAQKNPTAFYLCASSIDRRQPNTEAFFGQGTRLTVV.

J is TRBJ2-1 and V is TRBV7-2. Germline V gene lookup returns CDR1 SGHTA and CDR2 FQGNSA. The CDR3 extends over 11 amino acids. The CDR3 spells CASSFQIEQFF. Looking up the rest from reference TRBV7-2 and TRBJ2-1 gives the full variable domain: GAGVSQSPSNKVTEKGKDVELRCDPISGHTALYWYRQSLGQGLEFLIYFQGNSAPDKSGLPSDRFSAERTGGSVSTLTIQRTQQEDSAVYLCASSFQIEQFFGPGTRLTVL.

According to its frequency, this clonotype is medium-sized (0.01 to 0.1%). The chain has TRBV19 and TRBJ2-3; TCRdb's D call of TRBD1 is untestable without DNA. The CDR3 length is 15 residues. Germline V CDR1 and CDR2: LNHDA, SQIVND (reference sequence). CDR3 protein: CASRRGQGGTDTQYF.

Judged by frequency, this clonotype is medium-sized. This chain links TRBV20-1 with TRBJ2-1; lacking DNA, the TRBD1 call made by TCRdb goes unchecked. Germline CDR1 DFQATT, CDR2 SNEGSKA (reference sequence). The CDR3 is made up of 14 amino acids. The CDR3 region is CSARGQGTYNEQFF.

This clonotype is classed as medium-sized (0.01 to 0.1%) by frequency. V gene TRBV5-1 combines with J gene TRBJ2-7. The CDR3 loop spans 13 amino acids. Germline V CDR1 and CDR2: SGHRS, YFSETQ. This CDR3 is CASSLPNSYEQYF. The full variable domain, its missing parts supplied by reference TRBV5-1 and TRBJ2-7, is KAGVTQTPRYLIKTRGQQVTLSCSPISGHRSVSWYQQTPGQGLQFLFEYFSETQRNKGNFPGRFSGRQFSNSRSEMNVSTLELGDSALYLCASSLPNSYEQYFGPGTRLTVT.

Frequency places this clonotype as medium-sized. This chain's CDR3 is CASRLTRSLQETQYF. This chain connects TRBV6-5 to TRBJ2-5. In germline, CDR1 is MNHEY, CDR2 SVGAGI. This CDR3 has 15 amino acids.

This clonotype is classed as medium-sized (0.01 to 0.1%) by frequency. The J gene is TRBJ2-6, the V gene TRBV12-3 or TRBV12-4. The CDR3 has 14 residues. The CDR3 sequence: CASSWSSGANVLTF.

According to its frequency, this clonotype is medium-sized. The gene calls are TRBV12-3 or TRBV12-4 and TRBJ2-1; TCRdb's D gene call, TRBD2, goes unchecked for lack of DNA. The CDR3 extends over 13 amino acids. CDR3 in amino acids: CASSTSGGNKQFF.

This clonotype is labeled large based on frequency. The gene calls are TRBV29-1 and TRBJ1-3; the D gene TCRdb calls, TRBD1, cannot be checked with no DNA. Per germline, CDR1 SQVTM and CDR2 ANQGSEA. This CDR3 comprises 16 residues. The CDR3 region is CSVEGDGESSGNTIYF.

V is TRBV4-3 and J is TRBJ1-2; TCRdb's D call, TRBD1, is unchecked because there is no DNA. The CDR3 extends over 16 amino acids. The germline CDR1 and CDR2 sequences are LGHNA and YSLEER. CDR3 sequence: CASSPYGGQGAYGYTF.

The J gene is TRBJ1-2, the V gene TRBV7-9. CDR1 is SEHNR, CDR2 FQNEAQ, per germline (reference sequence). The CDR3 length is 14 residues. CDR3 loop: CASSFQDASYGYTF.